A single sample is the source of the 20 T cell receptor beta chains below, sequenced in a study of PD-1 blockade in mismatch repair-deficient tumors. The repertoire was sequenced with immunoSEQ multiplex PCR; TCRdb's copy has only in-frame clones and lacks some. The sample shows just under 9,000 clones, about 87% of them seen only once. The time point: roughly 10-day in vitro stimulation with candidate neoantigen peptide 7. Antigens of these TCRs are unknown. Specimen: cells cultured in vitro, collected from a patient treated with pembrolizumab. All receptors come from an adult with mismatch repair-deficient cancer.

This clone was seen a single time. The V and J genes are TRBV28 and TRBJ2-7, with D perhaps matching TRBD1 or TRBD2 (5 bases each). The CDR3 is 15 amino acids. V lost 6 bases to trimming and J lost 4 bases, with 19 bases between them. CDR1 is MDHEN and CDR2 is SYDVKM in the germline V gene. The CDR3 loop is CASSAIRDGGYEQYF. CDR3 in DNA: TGTGCCAGCAGCGCAATCCGGGACGGAGGTTACGAGCAGTACTTC.

The V call is TRBV9, the J call TRBJ1-1; D is undetermined. The ends were cut back, 4 bases at V and 3 bases at J, with 16 bases in the middle. The CDR3 runs to 15 residues. From germline, CDR1 is SGDLS and CDR2 YYNGEE. CDR3: CASSQLGGRHTEAFF. The DNA for the CDR3 is TGTGCCAGCAGCCAATTGGGAGGTCGACACACTGAAGCTTTCTTT.

This rearrangement joins TRBV5-6 to TRBJ2-7; 11 nucleotides line up with TRBD2. Germline V lookup: CDR1 SGHDT, CDR2 YYEEEE. This CDR3 contains 15 residues. Trimming took 4 bases from V and 7 from J; bases not matched to a gene: 10. The CDR3 is CASSLSGRAPFEQYF. In nucleotides, the CDR3 is TGTGCCAGCAGCCTTAGCGGGAGGGCCCCGTTTGAGCAGTACTTC.

This clone was counted once. The genes are TRBV6-1 and TRBJ1-5; D is ambiguous. Germline values: CDR1 MNHNS, CDR2 SASEGT. The CDR3 is 12 residues long. The CDR3 coding sequence is TGTGCTGGAGAGTTTAGCAATCAGCCCCAGCATTTT. This translates into CAGEFSNQPQHF.

This chain connects TRBV19 to TRBJ1-2; no firm D call. This CDR3 has 18 amino acids. V lost 3 bases to trimming and J lost 0 bases, with 20 bases between them. Germline assignment: CDR1 LNHDA and CDR2 SQIVND (reference sequence). CDR3 in amino acids: CASSINRGGQAANYGYTF. The CDR3 DNA sequence: TGTGCCAGTAGTATTAATCGGGGAGGCCAAGCCGCTAACTATGGCTACACCTTC.

V is TRBV9 and J is TRBJ1-2; 10 positions match TRBD1. In germline, CDR1 is SGDLS, CDR2 YYNGEE. With V trimmed by 4 bases and J by 3 bases, 9 bases remained unmatched. The CDR3 is 16 amino acids. The CDR3: CASSPSGTGVYYGYTF. Written as DNA, the CDR3 is TGTGCCAGCAGCCCCTCCGGGACAGGGGTGTACTATGGCTACACCTTC.

This chain joins TRBV27 and TRBJ2-7, with D possibly matching TRBD2 (6 bases). The CDR3 is made up of 13 amino acids. Germline CDR1 MNHEY, CDR2 SMNVEV (reference sequence). Deletions cut 8 bases from V and 1 base from J, with 12 bases between. DNA of the CDR3: TGTGCCAGCTCGGGGGTAAGGTCCTACGAGCAGTACTTC. Protein product: CASSGVRSYEQYF.

The V call is TRBV4-1, the J call TRBJ1-1, with 7 bases matching TRBD1. In germline, CDR1 is MGHRA, CDR2 YSYEKL. The CDR3 is 15 amino acids. V trimming: 5 bases; J trimming: 5 bases; junction bases outside the gene matches: 11. This CDR3 is CASSSQGEGATEAFF. The CDR3 bases are TGCGCCAGCAGCTCCCAGGGGGAGGGGGCTACTGAAGCTTTCTTT.

The chain has TRBV7-2 and TRBJ2-1; 10 nucleotides align to TRBD2. Germline V gene sequence: CDR1 SGHTA, CDR2 FQGNSA. The CDR3 is 15 residues long. V shed 5 bases, J shed 7 bases, and the junction held 8 bases outside the gene matches. CDR3 nucleotide sequence: TGTGCCAGCAGCCCCCCAAGCGGGAGGGGGAATGAGCAGTTCTTC. Its translation: CASSPPSGRGNEQFF. The whole variable domain, remainder taken from reference TRBV7-2 and TRBJ2-1, is GAGVSQSPSNKVTEKGKDVELRCDPISGHTALYWYRQSLGQGLEFLIYFQGNSAPDKSGLPSDRFSAERTGGSVSTLTIQRTQQEDSAVYLCASSPPSGRGNEQFFGPGTRLTVL.

This clone was detected once. The rearrangement links TRBV4-1 to TRBJ1-4; a weak D match, TRBD1 (6 bases). Trimming left V 7 bases short and J 3 bases short, with 12 bases between. From germline, CDR1 is MGHRA and CDR2 YSYEKL. This CDR3 is 14 amino acids long. CDR3 DNA: TGCGCCAGCAATCTACAGGGTGCTAATGAAAAACTGTTTTTT. This translates into CASNLQGANEKLFF.

The chain links TRBV6-5 to TRBJ2-5; D might be TRBD2 (5 bases). Germline values: CDR1 MNHEY, CDR2 SVGAGI. This CDR3 has 12 residues. Trimming cost V 2 bases and J 7 bases, with 8 bases left between them. CDR3 DNA: TGTGCCAGCAGTTACGCGGCGGGGACCCAGTACTTC. Translating gives CASSYAAGTQYF.

This sequence joins TRBV7-9 and TRBJ2-7; D gene unclear. V dropped 2 bases and J dropped 6 bases, with 14 bases sitting between them. The CDR3 runs 14 residues. Germline CDR1 SEHNR, CDR2 FQNEAQ (reference sequence). CDR3 DNA sequence: TGTGCCAGCAGCTTAACCGGAAGCATCGGCGAGCAGTACTTC. This encodes CASSLTGSIGEQYF.

This clone appeared once. The chain combines TRBV21-1 with TRBJ2-1; no check of the table's D call, TRBD2, against the DNA was made. TRBV21-1 is deemed a pseudogene. CDR3 length: 18 amino acids. CDR3 loop: CASSKGLAGGSSYNEQFF. CDR3 DNA sequence: TGTGCCAGCAGCAAAGGACTAGCGGGAGGGAGCTCCTACAATGAGCAGTTCTTC.

The V and J genes are TRBV5-1 and TRBJ2-1, with a tentative D call TRBD2 (6 bases). With 2 bases removed from V and 6 bases from J, the gap between germline ends came to 12 bases. CDR1 and CDR2 (germline): SGHRS, YFSETQ. The CDR3 spans 14 residues. As DNA, the CDR3 is TGCGCCAGCAGCTTCCGGGAGATCCGCAATGAGCAGTTCTTC. It translates to CASSFREIRNEQFF.

The chain links TRBV12-5 to TRBJ1-4; 8 bases align to TRBD1. This CDR3 spans 16 amino acids. Germline V gene data show CDR1 as LGHNT and CDR2 as FRNRAP. V lost 8 bases and J lost 3; bases outside the gene matches: 11. The DNA for the CDR3 is TGTGCTAGTTCCCCGTCACAGGGGGGGGCTAATGAAAAACTGTTTTTT. This encodes CASSPSQGGANEKLFF.

The chain employs TRBV6-1 and TRBJ2-7, with D possibly being TRBD1 (5 bases). CDR3 size: 15 residues. Germline values: CDR1 MNHNS, CDR2 SASEGT. Trimming took 2 bases from V and 2 from J, leaving 13 bases between them. CDR3 coding DNA: TGTGCCAGCAGTGAACAGGGTCCCTATCCCTACGAGCAGTACTTC. Encoded protein: CASSEQGPYPYEQYF.

The chain couples TRBV29-1 to TRBJ2-6; D not resolved. CDR1 is SQVTM, CDR2 ANQGSEA, per germline. Trimming removed 8 bases from V and 4 bases from J, with 12 bases in between. This CDR3 comprises 13 residues. CDR3 nucleotide sequence: TGCAGCAGTCTGACGTTAGGGGCCAACGTCCTGACTTTC. Protein: CSSLTLGANVLTF.

CDR3 nucleotides: TGTGCCAGCAGTTTATCCCCTGGCGGGAACACCGGGGAGCTGTTTTTT. Protein product: CASSLSPGGNTGELFF. V and J are TRBV27 and TRBJ2-2; D not resolved. Trimming pared 0 bases from V and 1 base from J, leaving 9 bases between. The length of the CDR3 is 16 residues. The V gene's germline CDR1 is MNHEY and CDR2 SMNVEV (reference sequence).

This chain uses TRBV30 with TRBJ1-2; D uncertain. This CDR3 comprises 13 residues. The V end lost 0 bases, the J end lost 4 bases, and 9 bases lay between the germline ends. Germline V gene sequence: CDR1 GTSNPN, CDR2 SVGIG (reference sequence). The CDR3, as DNA: TGTGCCTGGAGTGTTGAGGCCAGCTATGGCTACACCTTC. It is translated as CAWSVEASYGYTF.

The chain is built from TRBV18 and TRBJ2-7; 9 positions agree with TRBD1. This CDR3 spans 14 amino acids. Germline V gene data show CDR1 as KGHSH and CDR2 as LQKENI. Trimming removed 3 bases from V and 5 bases from J; junction bases left unmatched: 5. The chain's CDR3 is CASSPLGQGDEQYF. CDR3 DNA sequence: TGTGCCAGCTCACCGTTGGGACAGGGTGACGAGCAGTACTTC.